The 24 T cell receptor beta chains listed next were all sequenced from one sample in a study of shared clonotypes between healthy human individuals. Naive CD8 cells lacked CD45RO and underwent positive selection for CCR7, leaving out terminally differentiated effector memory CD45RA+ cells. Produced via immunoSEQ multiplex PCR; TCRdb's table is partial and in-frame only. The sample has under 700,000 clones, about 95% seen once. The sequenced sample consisted of naive CD8+ T cells sorted from blood. The origin of the receptors is a woman in her twenties or thirties in good health.

The genes are TRBV11-2 and TRBJ2-7; 8 bases agree with TRBD1. CDR3 size: 15 residues. With 6 bases clipped from V and 3 bases from J, the junction kept 10 bases outside the gene matches. Germline V CDR1 and CDR2: SGHAT, FQNNGV. This CDR3 reads CASSPPGTGVYEQYF. CDR3 sequence (DNA): TGTGCCAGCAGTCCACCCGGGACAGGAGTCTACGAGCAGTACTTC.

This sequence joins TRBV28 and TRBJ2-7; unclear D gene. In germline, CDR1 is MDHEN, CDR2 SYDVKM. The CDR3 covers 13 residues. The V end lost 6 bases, the J end lost 5 bases, and 14 bases lay between the germline ends. This CDR3 is CASSPLELHEQYF. The CDR3 coding sequence is TGTGCCAGCAGCCCCCTGGAGCTCCACGAGCAGTACTTC.

J is TRBJ1-1 and V is TRBV5-6, with D possibly TRBD1 on 5 matching bases. Germline assignment: CDR1 SGHDT and CDR2 YYEEEE. The length of the CDR3 is 15 residues. V lost 0 bases to trimming and J lost 1 base, with 10 bases between them. CDR3 DNA sequence: TGTGCCAGCAGCTTGGCCGGGGGAAGGAACACTGAAGCTTTCTTT. It encodes CASSLAGGRNTEAFF.

A word on this clone: This CDR3 is also generated by other DNA sequences in the sample. This chain uses TRBV7-9 with TRBJ2-1; 10 positions agree with TRBD2. Germline CDR1 and CDR2: SEHNR and FQNEAQ (reference sequence). The CDR3 covers 15 residues. Trimming took 3 bases from V and 6 from J; bases not matched to a gene: 5. The CDR3 DNA sequence: TGTGCCAGCAGCTTGCCTAGCGGGAGTCGCAATGAGCAGTTCTTC. It translates to CASSLPSGSRNEQFF.

The gene calls are TRBV16 and TRBJ1-3; 7 nucleotides agree with TRBD1. Germline V gene sequence: CDR1 KGHSY, CDR2 FQNENV. The CDR3 is 16 amino acids. V trimming: 0 bases; J trimming: 2 bases; junction bases outside the gene matches: 4. The CDR3 nucleotides are TGTGCCAGCAGCCAATCGACAGGGTGGCCTGGAAACACCATATATTTT. Encoded protein: CASSQSTGWPGNTIYF.

The chain couples TRBV29-1 to TRBJ2-7; D gene unclear. This CDR3 spans 12 amino acids. V lost 0 bases, J lost 4 bases, and 7 bases lay in between. The germline V gene has CDR1 SQVTM and CDR2 ANQGSEA. This CDR3 is CSVEDIGYEQYF. The CDR3 region has the DNA TGCAGCGTTGAAGACATCGGTTACGAGCAGTACTTC.

This clone was detected only once. The chain has TRBV4-1 and TRBJ2-6, with D perhaps matching TRBD1 or TRBD2 (5 bases each). Germline CDR1 and CDR2: MGHRA and YSYEKL. The CDR3 is 18 amino acids. Trimming shortened V by 1 base and J by 2 bases, and 15 bases separated the two germline ends. The DNA for the CDR3 is TGCGCCAGCAGCCAAGGGAGGTTTAGGGGTGCTGGGGCCAACGTCCTGACTTTC. Amino acids: CASSQGRFRGAGANVLTF.

In this sample, this clone turned up once. V and J are TRBV9 and TRBJ1-6; maybe TRBD1 (5 bases). With 0 bases removed from V and 6 bases from J, the gap between germline ends came to 7 bases. This CDR3 is 14 amino acids long. Germline lookup yields CDR1 SGDLS and CDR2 YYNGEE. The CDR3 is CASSVADSNSPLHF. Written as DNA, the CDR3 is TGTGCCAGCAGCGTAGCCGACAGTAATTCACCCCTCCACTTT.

This clone was detected once. The chain carries TRBV6-4 and TRBJ1-5; D might be TRBD1 (6 bases). Germline lookup yields CDR1 MRHNA and CDR2 SNTAGT. Trimming left V 10 bases short and J 2 bases short, with 15 bases between. The CDR3 sequence is 14 residues long. CDR3 loop: CATESRQGNQPQHF. CDR3 bases: TGTGCCACCGAATCCCGACAGGGCAATCAGCCCCAGCATTTT.

This clone appeared once. This chain connects TRBV7-9 to TRBJ1-2, with 7 bases fitting TRBD1. This CDR3 comprises 13 residues. The trim removed 1 base at V and 7 bases at J, leaving 3 bases unmatched. Germline loops: CDR1 SEHNR, CDR2 FQNEAQ (reference sequence). The CDR3 reads CASSLESGGGYTF. CDR3 in DNA: TGTGCCAGCAGCTTAGAATCAGGGGGTGGCTACACCTTC.

The chain carries TRBV25-1 and TRBJ2-1; D is undetermined. The CDR3 is made up of 12 amino acids. Trimming left V 8 bases short and J 8 bases short, with 13 bases between. CDR1 and CDR2 from the germline V gene are MGHDK and SYGVNS. The CDR3 coding sequence is TGTGCCAGCCACATCCGACCGGATGAGCAGTTCTTC. It specifies CASHIRPDEQFF.

The V call is TRBV7-9, the J call TRBJ2-1, with D perhaps matching TRBD1 (5 bases). CDR3 length equals 18 residues. Trimming removed 5 bases from V and 0 bases from J, with 20 bases in between. The germline CDR1 and CDR2 sequences are SEHNR and FQNEAQ (reference sequence). CDR3 protein: CASSPSRGVGRSYNEQFF. The DNA of the CDR3 is TGTGCCAGCAGCCCTAGTAGGGGTGTGGGTCGCTCCTACAATGAGCAGTTCTTC.

This clone appeared a single time. This rearrangement joins TRBV6-5 to TRBJ1-5; 9 bases align to TRBD1. Trimming took 7 bases from V and 1 from J; bases not matched to a gene: 5. Germline V gene data show CDR1 as MNHEY and CDR2 as SVGAGI. The CDR3 has 15 residues. As DNA, the CDR3 is TGTGCCAGCACCCCTGGACAGGGGAGCAATCAGCCCCAGCATTTT. Translated, it gives CASTPGQGSNQPQHF.

This chain uses TRBV14 with TRBJ2-2, with D perhaps matching TRBD2 (5 bases). V shed 5 bases and J shed 1 base, with 11 bases lying between them. The germline V gene has CDR1 SGHDN and CDR2 FVKESK. This CDR3 contains 15 residues. The CDR3 bases are TGTGCCAGCAGCTCTTGGGAGAAGAACACCGGGGAGCTGTTTTTT. This translates into CASSSWEKNTGELFF.

The chain carries TRBV5-4 and TRBJ2-5; perhaps D is TRBD1 or TRBD2 (5 bases each). CDR1 is SGHNT, CDR2 YYREEE, per germline (reference sequence). The V and J ends lost 3 bases and 5 bases respectively, with 11 bases between them. The CDR3 consists of 13 residues. The DNA for the CDR3 is TGTGCCAGCAGCTGGGGGACGGTGGAGACCCAGTACTTC. Protein: CASSWGTVETQYF. Full variable domain (missing parts from reference TRBV5-4 and TRBJ2-5): ETGVTQSPTHLIKTRGQQVTLRCSSQSGHNTVSWYQQALGQGPQFIFQYYREEENGRGNFPPRFSGLQFPNYSSELNVNALELDDSALYLCASSWGTVETQYFGPGTRLLVL.

The chain carries TRBV28 and TRBJ1-3; possibly TRBD1 for D (6 bases). The CDR3 length is 15 residues. Germline V gene lookup returns CDR1 MDHEN and CDR2 SYDVKM. V was trimmed by 3 bases and J by 1 base, leaving 10 bases between them. This CDR3 reads CASSLVGGSGNTIYF. In DNA, the CDR3 is TGTGCCAGCAGTTTGGTAGGGGGATCTGGAAACACCATATATTTT.

The rearrangement uses TRBV9 and TRBJ2-7; D possibly corresponds to TRBD2 (6 bases). There are 13 residues in the CDR3. Trimming cost V 4 bases and J 5 bases, with 13 bases left between them. Germline V lookup: CDR1 SGDLS, CDR2 YYNGEE. The CDR3 protein is CASSPGTSDEQYF. The DNA for the CDR3 is TGTGCCAGCAGCCCGGGGACTTCGGACGAGCAGTACTTC.

On this clone itself: Other DNA sequences in this specimen translate into the identical CDR3. The genes are TRBV27 and TRBJ2-1; 9 nucleotides agree with TRBD2. The germline CDR1 and CDR2 sequences are MNHEY and SMNVEV (reference sequence). J gave up 6 bases and V 2 bases, and 5 bases lay outside the gene matches. The CDR3 spans 15 residues. CDR3 nucleotides: TGTGCCAGCAGTTTAGGTCTAGCGGGAACCAATGAGCAGTTCTTC. Residues: CASSLGLAGTNEQFF.

The rearrangement joins TRBV5-5 to TRBJ2-1; a possible D gene is TRBD1 (5 bases). CDR3 length equals 13 residues. Germline V gives CDR1 SGHKS, CDR2 YYEKEE (reference sequence). Trimming took off 5 bases at V and 4 bases at J, with 10 bases between the two ends. CDR3 in amino acids: CASRSQGYNEQFF. The CDR3 DNA is TGTGCCAGCAGATCCCAGGGTTACAATGAGCAGTTCTTC.

The genes are TRBV27 and TRBJ1-1; D is perhaps TRBD1 (5 bases). Germline lookup yields CDR1 MNHEY and CDR2 SMNVEV (reference sequence). This CDR3 comprises 14 residues. Trimming cost V 1 base and J 4 bases, with 10 bases left between them. This chain's CDR3 is CASSLFGGITEAFF. Here the CDR3 DNA reads TGTGCCAGCAGTTTATTTGGGGGTATCACTGAAGCTTTCTTT.

V gene TRBV29-1 combines with J gene TRBJ2-1, with 10 bases matching TRBD2. V lost 1 base and J lost 0; bases outside the gene matches: 12. CDR1 and CDR2 from the germline V gene are SQVTM and ANQGSEA. The CDR3 extends over 19 amino acids. CDR3 in amino acids: CSVEARGPAGGGSYNEQFF. CDR3 sequence (DNA): TGCAGCGTTGAAGCGAGGGGTCCAGCGGGAGGGGGCTCCTACAATGAGCAGTTCTTC.

The rearrangement links TRBV4-1 to TRBJ2-1; 8 bases are shared with TRBD1. CDR3 size: 19 residues. Trimming at V came to 4 bases and at J to 9 bases, leaving 23 bases not matched to a gene. Germline lookup yields CDR1 MGHRA and CDR2 YSYEKL. As DNA, the CDR3 is TGCGCCAGCAGCCCCTTAATTGACAGGGGTAACGACTGGACGGCTGAGCAGTTCTTC. Amino acids: CASSPLIDRGNDWTAEQFF.

As for this clone: At the DNA level, this CDR3 is encoded by other sequences in the same sample as well. This rearrangement joins TRBV6-5 to TRBJ2-7; no firm D call. CDR3 length: 15 residues. V dropped 0 bases and J dropped 4 bases, with 13 bases sitting between them. Germline CDR1 MNHEY, CDR2 SVGAGI. This CDR3 is CASSYSTSGLYEQYF. CDR3 in DNA: TGTGCCAGCAGTTACTCGACATCCGGGTTATACGAGCAGTACTTC.

This chain links TRBV27 with TRBJ1-2; TRBD1 is a possible D gene (5 bases). There are 15 residues in the CDR3. The germline gives CDR1 MNHEY, CDR2 SMNVEV (reference sequence). The ends were cut back, 6 bases at V and 3 bases at J, with 17 bases in the middle. CDR3 sequence reads: CASSSTGAPYYGYTF. The CDR3 bases are TGTGCCAGCAGCTCTACCGGGGCCCCATACTATGGCTACACCTTC.